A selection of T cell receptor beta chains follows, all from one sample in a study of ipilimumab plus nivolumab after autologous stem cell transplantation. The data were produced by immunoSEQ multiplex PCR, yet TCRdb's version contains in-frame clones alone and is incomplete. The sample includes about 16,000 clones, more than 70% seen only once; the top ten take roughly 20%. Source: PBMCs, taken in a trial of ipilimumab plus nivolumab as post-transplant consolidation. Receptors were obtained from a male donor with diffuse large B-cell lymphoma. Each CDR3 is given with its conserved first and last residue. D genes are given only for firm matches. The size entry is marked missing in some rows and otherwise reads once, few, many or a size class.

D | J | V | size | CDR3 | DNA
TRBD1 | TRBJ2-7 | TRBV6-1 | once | CASTTGAAYEQYF | TGTGCCAGTACGACAGGGGCGGCCTACGAGCAGTACTTC
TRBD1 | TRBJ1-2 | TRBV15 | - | CATSRGGQAYLGYTF | TGTGCCACCAGCAGGGGAGGACAGGCCTACCTTGGGTACACCTTC
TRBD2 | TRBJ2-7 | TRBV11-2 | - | CASRQTSGRPEQYF | TGTGCCAGCAGGCAGACTAGCGGGCGACCCGAGCAGTACTTC
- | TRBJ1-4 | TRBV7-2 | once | CASSLGIGEGKLFF | TGTGCCAGCAGCTTAGGGATTGGGGAAGGAAAACTGTTTTTT
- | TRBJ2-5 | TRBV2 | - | CASSEEETQYF | TGCGCCAGCAGTGAGGAGGAGACCCAGTACTTC
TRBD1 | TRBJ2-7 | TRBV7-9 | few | CASSPTGSYNYEQYF | TGTGCCAGCAGCCCGACAGGGTCTTACAATTACGAGCAGTACTTC
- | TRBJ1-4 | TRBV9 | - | CASSVVPSEKLFF | TGTGCCAGCAGCGTAGTCCCCTCTGAAAAACTGTTTTTT
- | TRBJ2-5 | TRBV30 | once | CAWSAGGKETQYF | TGTGCCTGGAGTGCCGGGGGTAAAGAGACCCAGTACTTC
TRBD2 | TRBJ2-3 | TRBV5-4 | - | CASSYDRTSGRFADTQYF | TGTGCCAGCAGCTATGATAGGACTAGCGGGAGGTTCGCAGATACGCAGTATTTT
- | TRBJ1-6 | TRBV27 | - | CASSPPRTVSGSIMYSPLHF | TGTGCCAGCAGTCCTCCTCGGACCGTAAGCGGGAGTATAATGTATTCACCCCTCCACTTT
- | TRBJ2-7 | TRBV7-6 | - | CASSYYRDSYEQYF | TGTGCCAGCAGCTATTACCGGGACTCCTACGAGCAGTACTTC
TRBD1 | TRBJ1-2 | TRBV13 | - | CASSPGTGTNYGYTF | TGTGCCAGCAGCCCTGGGACAGGAACTAACTATGGCTACACCTTC
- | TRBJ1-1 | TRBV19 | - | CASSLREDRLNTEAFF | TGTGCCAGTAGCCTGCGGGAGGACCGTCTGAACACTGAAGCTTTCTTT
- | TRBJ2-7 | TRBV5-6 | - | CASSDGLHYEQYF | TGTGCCAGCAGCGACGGACTGCACTACGAGCAGTACTTC
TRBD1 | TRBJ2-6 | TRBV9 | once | CASSGGGQVYSGANVLTF | TGTGCCAGCAGCGGAGGGGGACAGGTATACTCTGGGGCCAACGTCCTGACTTTC
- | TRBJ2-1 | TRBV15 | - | CATLGSYNEQFF | TGTGCCACCCTCGGTTCCTACAATGAGCAGTTCTTC
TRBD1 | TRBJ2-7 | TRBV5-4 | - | CASSSGQGIYEQYF | TGTGCCAGCAGCTCAGGACAGGGAATCTACGAGCAGTACTTC
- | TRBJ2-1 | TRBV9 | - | CASSPRDFYNEQFF | TGTGCCAGCAGCCCCAGGGACTTTTACAATGAGCAGTTCTTC
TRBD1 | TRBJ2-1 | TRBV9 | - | CASSAGTGGNEQFF | TGTGCCAGCAGTGCCGGGACAGGGGGGAATGAGCAGTTCTTC
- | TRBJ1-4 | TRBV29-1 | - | CSAGEGPEKLFF | TGCAGCGCTGGGGAGGGCCCTGAAAAACTGTTTTTT
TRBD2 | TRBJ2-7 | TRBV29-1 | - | CSVAGDSYEQYF | TGCAGCGTCGCGGGGGACTCCTACGAGCAGTACTTC
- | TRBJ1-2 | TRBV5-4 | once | CASSLTGTGYGYTF | TGTGCCAGCAGCTTAACAGGGACTGGGTATGGCTACACCTTC
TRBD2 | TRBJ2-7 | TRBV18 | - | CASSSLAGRSSYEQYF | TGTGCCAGCTCGTCCCTAGCGGGGCGAAGCTCCTACGAGCAGTACTTC
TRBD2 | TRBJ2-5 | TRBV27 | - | CASSFRAGYQETQYF | TGTGCCAGCAGTTTCCGAGCGGGGTACCAAGAGACCCAGTACTTC
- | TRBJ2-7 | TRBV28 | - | CASSLVTREQYF | TGTGCCAGCAGTTTAGTTACGCGCGAGCAGTACTTC
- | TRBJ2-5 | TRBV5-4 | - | CASSIGGGVQETQYF | TGTGCCAGCAGCATTGGGGGGGGCGTACAAGAGACCCAGTACTTC